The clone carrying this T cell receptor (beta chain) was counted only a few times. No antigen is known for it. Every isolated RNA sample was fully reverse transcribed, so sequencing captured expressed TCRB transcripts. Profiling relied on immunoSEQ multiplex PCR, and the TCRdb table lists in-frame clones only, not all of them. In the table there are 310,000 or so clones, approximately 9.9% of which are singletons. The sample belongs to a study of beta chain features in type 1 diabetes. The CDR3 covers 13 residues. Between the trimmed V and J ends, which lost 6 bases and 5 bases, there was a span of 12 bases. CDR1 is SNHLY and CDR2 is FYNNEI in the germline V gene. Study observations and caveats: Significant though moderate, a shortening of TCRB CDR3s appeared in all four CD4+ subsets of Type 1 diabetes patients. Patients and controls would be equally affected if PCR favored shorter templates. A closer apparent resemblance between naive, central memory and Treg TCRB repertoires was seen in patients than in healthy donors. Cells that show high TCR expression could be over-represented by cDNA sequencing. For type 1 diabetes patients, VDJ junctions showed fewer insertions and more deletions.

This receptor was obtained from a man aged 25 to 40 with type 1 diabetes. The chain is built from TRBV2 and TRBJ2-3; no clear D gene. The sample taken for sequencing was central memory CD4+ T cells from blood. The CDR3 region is CASREDRRDTQYF. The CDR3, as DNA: TGTGCCAGCAGAGAGGACCGGCGAGATACGCAGTATTTT.